These T cell receptor beta chains were read from a single sample in a study of siplizumab effects on memory and regulatory T cells. Sequencing was performed with immunoSEQ multiplex PCR; in TCRdb, only in-frame clones are kept and a portion is missing. The sample has roughly 70,000 clones; roughly 93% are singletons. The sample was CD8+ T cells sorted from blood. These receptors originate from a human donor in good health. Both conserved end residues are part of each CDR3. Each record gives: D gene, J gene, V gene, CDR3 protein, CDR3 DNA. D genes are given only for firm matches.

TRBD2 TRBJ2-1 TRBV27 CASSWSGGAHNEQFF TGTGCCAGCAGCTGGAGCGGGGGGGCCCACAATGAGCAGTTCTTC
. TRBJ2-7 TRBV4-3 CASSQPGTHEQYF TGCGCCAGCAGCCAACCAGGGACCCACGAGCAGTACTTC
. TRBJ1-1 TRBV19 CASSLAPQNTEAFF TGTGCCAGTAGCCTGGCCCCGCAGAACACTGAAGCTTTCTTT
. TRBJ2-7 TRBV19 CASSIGGLYEQYF TGTGCCAGTAGTATTGGAGGGCTCTACGAGCAGTACTTC
. TRBJ1-1 TRBV7-8 CASSHLGGLALEAFF TGTGCCAGCAGCCACCTGGGGGGTTTGGCCCTCGAAGCTTTCTTT
. TRBJ2-1 TRBV27 CASSLETSYNEQFF TGTGCCAGCAGTTTAGAGACATCCTACAATGAGCAGTTCTTC
. TRBJ2-7 TRBV5-1 CASSFGESYEQYF TGCGCCAGCAGCTTCGGGGAATCCTACGAGCAGTACTTC
TRBD2 TRBJ2-1 TRBV28 CASSLSSGGIEQFF TGTGCCAGCAGTTTATCTAGCGGGGGGATTGAGCAGTTCTTC
. TRBJ1-4 TRBV7-8 CASRSPGGVGEKLFF TGTGCCAGCAGATCCCCGGGGGGGGTGGGAGAAAAACTGTTTTTT
. TRBJ2-7 TRBV7-9 CASSLGQTPYEQYF TGTGCCAGCAGCTTAGGGCAGACTCCCTACGAGCAGTACTTC
TRBD1 TRBJ1-1 TRBV6-1 CASSPTGGLDEAFF TGTGCCAGCAGTCCGACAGGGGGCTTGGATGAAGCTTTCTTT
TRBD1 TRBJ2-1 TRBV4-3 CASRGGVYNEQFF TGCGCCAGCAGAGGGGGCGTCTACAATGAGCAGTTCTTC
. TRBJ2-1 TRBV6-4 CASSDSGVDEQFF TGTGCCAGCAGTGACTCGGGTGTTGATGAGCAGTTCTTC
TRBD1 TRBJ1-1 TRBV6-1 CATIGQGGTEAFF TGTGCCACCATCGGACAGGGGGGGACTGAAGCTTTCTTT
. TRBJ2-7 TRBV11-2 CASSLEGFGEQYF TGTGCCAGCAGCTTGGAGGGCTTCGGCGAGCAGTACTTC
. TRBJ2-5 TRBV7-9 CASSLRGRETQYF TGTGCCAGCAGCCTCCGGGGCCGGGAGACCCAGTACTTC
. TRBJ1-5 TRBV15 CATSRSLVAGVDNQPQHF TGTGCCACCAGCAGATCTCTGGTGGCCGGGGTCGATAATCAGCCCCAGCATTTT